These 25 T cell receptor beta chains originate from one sample sequenced in a study of cytomegalovirus exposure and HLA in healthy donors. Sequencing was performed with immunoSEQ multiplex PCR; in TCRdb, only in-frame clones are kept and a portion is missing. The sample has approximately 200,000 clones, 88% seen once; the top ten hold just under 3%. Sequencing was done on a sample of PBMCs. These receptors came from a young woman in good health and CMV-seronegative.

The chain links TRBV10-2 to TRBJ2-7; 10 bases map to TRBD2. V dropped 7 bases and J dropped 5; count of bases not matched to a gene: 8. Germline CDR1 is WSHSY and CDR2 is SAAADI. The CDR3 covers 14 residues. In DNA form, the CDR3 reads TGCGCCAGCAATTCAGTAGCGGGGGGAAACGAGCAGTACTTC. Translation: CASNSVAGGNEQYF.

The rearrangement uses TRBV7-6 and TRBJ2-5; no reliable D call. This CDR3 region has 15 residues. Germline V lookup: CDR1 SGHVS, CDR2 FNYEAQ. With 3 bases removed from V and 1 base from J, the gap between germline ends came to 12 bases. The CDR3 loop reads CASSLFKVAQETQYF. The CDR3 region has the DNA TGTGCCAGCAGCTTGTTTAAAGTGGCCCAAGAGACCCAGTACTTC.

V usage is TRBV28 and J usage is TRBJ1-5; D ambiguous. This CDR3 spans 15 amino acids. Germline-derived CDR1 and CDR2 are MDHEN and SYDVKM. V dropped 3 bases and J dropped 2 bases, with 11 bases sitting between them. The CDR3 DNA reads TGTGCCAGCAGTTTGGGAGGGTTCGGCAATCAGCCCCAGCATTTT. This gives the protein CASSLGGFGNQPQHF.

The rearrangement links TRBV28 to TRBJ1-2; weak D call: TRBD1 (6 bases). CDR1 and CDR2 from the germline V gene are MDHEN and SYDVKM. The CDR3 covers 17 residues. The germline V and J ends were trimmed by 0 bases and 1 base, with 15 bases remaining between them. The CDR3 reads CASSLWPGTRNNYGYTF. The CDR3 DNA reads as TGTGCCAGCAGTTTATGGCCCGGGACAAGGAATAACTATGGCTACACCTTC.

V usage is TRBV18 and J usage is TRBJ2-1; 9 bases are shared with TRBD2. Germline CDR1 reads KGHSH; CDR2 reads LQKENI. Trimming removed 2 bases from V and 14 bases from J; junction bases left unmatched: 4. The CDR3 is 12 residues long. The CDR3 nucleotides read TGTGCCAGCTCACCAGCGGGAGGGGTCGAGTTCTTC. Translation gives CASSPAGGVEFF.

The chain links TRBV7-9 to TRBJ2-1; D remains ambiguous. V was shortened by 3 bases and J by 3 bases, with 12 bases between the two germline ends. CDR1 is SEHNR and CDR2 is FQNEAQ in the germline V gene (reference sequence). CDR3 size: 15 residues. As DNA, the CDR3 is TGTGCCAGCAGCTTTTTAGAGGCCCTCTACAATGAGCAGTTCTTC. It codes for CASSFLEALYNEQFF.

CDR3 sequence: CASSSRGAGELDTQYF. Written as DNA, the CDR3 is TGCGCCAGCAGCTCCCGGGGAGCGGGAGAACTAGATACGCAGTATTTT. J is TRBJ2-3 and V is TRBV5-1; 8 bases agree with TRBD2. From germline, CDR1 is SGHRS and CDR2 YFSETQ. The V segment lost 3 bases and the J segment 5 bases; nucleotides outside the gene matches: 11. The CDR3 extends over 16 amino acids.

The V and J genes are TRBV7-2 and TRBJ2-1; 9 positions match TRBD2. Germline V gene lookup returns CDR1 SGHTA and CDR2 FQGNSA. CDR3 size: 15 residues. Germline trimming cut 0 bases from V and 7 bases from J; bases unmatched to any gene: 4. CDR3 DNA: TGTGCCAGCAGCTTAGCGGTAGCGGGAGTTAATGAGCAGTTCTTC. Its protein is CASSLAVAGVNEQFF.

The rearrangement uses TRBV7-6 and TRBJ1-1; possible D gene TRBD1, 6 bases. Germline-derived CDR1 and CDR2 are SGHVS and FNYEAQ. V dropped 0 bases and J dropped 4 bases, with 12 bases sitting between them. The CDR3 runs to 15 residues. DNA of the CDR3: TGTGCCAGCAGCTTAGCCGACTCCAGGGGCACTGAAGCTTTCTTT. It codes for CASSLADSRGTEAFF.

The V and J genes are TRBV28 and TRBJ1-2; 7 nucleotides match TRBD1. Germline assignment: CDR1 MDHEN and CDR2 SYDVKM. With V trimmed by 1 base and J by 4 bases, 3 bases remained unmatched. The CDR3 spans 14 residues. The CDR3 nucleotides read TGTGCCAGCAGTTTATCGGCAGGGGGCTATGGCTACACCTTC. Translated, it gives CASSLSAGGYGYTF.

The chain has TRBV2 and TRBJ2-1; D possibly corresponds to TRBD1 (5 bases). Germline lookup yields CDR1 SNHLY and CDR2 FYNNEI. The V and J ends lost 7 bases and 7 bases respectively, with 17 bases between them. The CDR3 has 14 residues. CDR3 amino acids: CASTKGILQNEQFF. The CDR3 DNA reads as TGTGCCAGCACGAAGGGGATACTACAAAATGAGCAGTTCTTC.

The chain's CDR3 is CASSFRGQPQHF. CDR3 sequence (DNA): TGTGCCAGCAGCTTCAGGGGCCAGCCCCAGCATTTT. This sequence joins TRBV7-2 and TRBJ1-5; tentatively, D is TRBD1 (6 bases). With 3 bases removed from V and 7 bases from J, the gap between germline ends came to 7 bases. The CDR3 loop spans 12 amino acids. The germline V gene has CDR1 SGHTA and CDR2 FQGNSA.

The chain links TRBV6-1 to TRBJ2-7, with 10 bases that match TRBD1. Germline CDR1 is MNHNS and CDR2 is SASEGT. This CDR3 contains 14 residues. The V segment lost 3 bases and the J segment 5 bases; nucleotides outside the gene matches: 4. In DNA form, the CDR3 reads TGTGCCAGCAGTGATTTCGGGACAGGGGACGAGCAGTACTTC. It codes for CASSDFGTGDEQYF.

The chain recombines TRBV29-1 with TRBJ1-2; D remains unclear. The length of the CDR3 is 15 residues. Deletions cut 1 base from V and 1 base from J, with 13 bases between. Germline values: CDR1 SQVTM, CDR2 ANQGSEA. DNA of the CDR3: TGCAGCGTTGAAGTGGCAGACGGAGGTAACTATGGCTACACCTTC. Residues: CSVEVADGGNYGYTF.

The chain is built from TRBV5-3 and TRBJ1-5; tentative D call: TRBD1 (6 bases). TRBV5-3 is identified as an open reading frame with a role that is uncertain. Trimming removed 3 bases from V and 0 bases from J, with 16 bases in between. The CDR3 runs to 17 residues. The CDR3 DNA follows: TGTGCCAGAAGCTATACACCTGGACAGTATAGCAATCAGCCCCAGCATTTT. This encodes CARSYTPGQYSNQPQHF.

The chain carries TRBV7-3 and TRBJ2-1, with 11 bases fitting TRBD2. Looked up from germline, CDR1 is SGHTA and CDR2 is FQGTGA. V lost 6 bases to trimming and J lost 9 bases; unmatched junction nucleotides: 7. The CDR3 has 14 amino acids. The CDR3 reads CASSSSGRQVEQFF. The CDR3 DNA reads as TGTGCCAGCAGTTCTAGCGGGAGGCAGGTTGAGCAGTTCTTC.

The chain uses TRBV5-1 and TRBJ1-2; 7 bases match TRBD1. V dropped 0 bases and J dropped 6; count of bases not matched to a gene: 5. The germline CDR1 and CDR2 sequences are SGHRS and YFSETQ. The CDR3 covers 14 residues. The CDR3 sequence is CASSLATGTDGYTF. In DNA, the CDR3 is TGCGCCAGCAGCTTGGCGACAGGGACGGATGGCTACACCTTC.

The chain couples TRBV7-9 to TRBJ1-1, with 7 positions matching TRBD1. The CDR3 runs to 14 residues. The germline gives CDR1 SEHNR, CDR2 FQNEAQ (reference sequence). Trimming removed 4 bases from V and 1 base from J; junction bases left unmatched: 3. The CDR3 protein is CASSWGQKNTEAFF. The CDR3 bases are TGTGCCAGCAGCTGGGGACAGAAGAACACTGAAGCTTTCTTT. The entire variable domain, with the rest obtained from reference TRBV7-9 and TRBJ1-1, is as follows: DTGVSQNPRHKITKRGQNVTFRCDPISEHNRLYWYRQTLGQGPEFLTYFQNEAQLEKSRLLSDRFSAERPKGSFSTLEIQRTEQGDSAMYLCASSWGQKNTEAFFGQGTRLTVV.

In this sample, this clone turned up once. The V call is TRBV11-2, the J call TRBJ1-2; 8 nucleotides align to TRBD1. Germline-derived CDR1 and CDR2 are SGHAT and FQNNGV. The junction had 12 bases not matched to a gene; V was cut back by 4 bases and J by 8 bases. The length of the CDR3 is 15 residues. CDR3: CASSSDSGGAYGYTF. For the CDR3, the DNA is TGTGCCAGCAGCTCAGATTCAGGGGGCGCGTACGGCTACACCTTC.

Only one count was recorded for this clone. The chain couples TRBV10-3 to TRBJ2-7, with a possible D match to TRBD2 (6 bases). Between the trimmed V and J ends, which lost 2 bases and 6 bases, there was a span of 14 bases. Germline V CDR1 and CDR2: ENHRY, SYGVKD. The CDR3 extends over 14 amino acids. The CDR3 nucleotides are TGTGCCATCAGTGAGGGCCCGAGGGGAGGCGAGCAGTACTTC. Protein product: CAISEGPRGGEQYF.

V and J are TRBV11-2 and TRBJ2-7, with D unresolved. The CDR3 loop spans 13 amino acids. The germline gives CDR1 SGHAT, CDR2 FQNNGV. V lost 1 base and J 5 bases, leaving 9 bases between the germline ends. CDR3 sequence (DNA): TGTGCCAGCAGCTTAGGCCCCACTGACGAGCAGTACTTC. Its protein product is CASSLGPTDEQYF.

This clone is a singleton in its sample. The V gene is TRBV30, the J gene TRBJ1-5; D unresolved. The CDR3 runs to 15 residues. Trimming shortened V by 3 bases and J by 7 bases, and 19 bases separated the two germline ends. Germline assignment: CDR1 GTSNPN and CDR2 SVGIG (reference sequence). The CDR3 region is CAWRRSGNPGQPQHF. DNA of the CDR3: TGTGCCTGGAGACGGAGCGGGAACCCGGGCCAGCCCCAGCATTTT.

V and J are TRBV4-2 and TRBJ2-7; TRBD1 is a possible D gene (5 bases). Germline assignment: CDR1 LGHNA and CDR2 YNFKEQ. V was cut by 3 bases and J by 3 bases, with 18 bases left in between. The CDR3 loop spans 16 amino acids. The CDR3 DNA reads TGTGCCAGCAGCCAGGCTAGTATTGGGGCCAACTACGAGCAGTACTTC. This encodes CASSQASIGANYEQYF.

The chain is built from TRBV11-2 and TRBJ2-7; 8 nucleotides align to TRBD2. The trim removed 4 bases at V and 4 bases at J, leaving 12 bases unmatched. Per germline, CDR1 SGHAT and CDR2 FQNNGV. CDR3 length: 16 residues. This CDR3 reads CASSSVAGRGVYEQYF. The CDR3 bases are TGTGCCAGCAGCTCGGTAGCCGGGAGGGGGGTTTACGAGCAGTACTTC.

The V and J genes are TRBV6-1 and TRBJ2-7; TRBD2 matches at 10 bases. Per germline, CDR1 MNHNS and CDR2 SASEGT. V lost 4 bases and J lost 12; bases outside the gene matches: 12. The CDR3 totals 14 residues. The DNA of the CDR3 is TGTGCCAGCAGTGGCATTGGGACTAGCGTGGACGGGTACTTC. Translating gives CASSGIGTSVDGYF.